This TCR beta chain was recovered during a study of T cell responses to AZD1222 COVID-19 vaccine. Points from the study as a whole: The CD4 TCRs associated with vaccination extended across spike and predominated at 160-218 and 743-854. Clonal diversity may have been underestimated, and the donors were mostly white British, with more females than males.

As concerns this clone: Its antigen is currently unknown.

Generated by immunoSEQ multiplex PCR, the TCRdb table keeps only in-frame clones and is missing some. The sample lists 130,000 to 150,000 clones; 80% to 95% were seen once. This CDR3 comprises 14 residues. Germline V gene sequence: CDR1 SGHRS, CDR2 YFSETQ. V gave up 3 bases and J gave up 1 base, with 7 bases separating them. The chain employs TRBV5-1 and TRBJ2-2; tentative D call: TRBD1 (6 bases). The sequences come from peripheral blood, collected on day 0 of MenACWY control vaccination. The TCR sequence derives from an adult in good health. The CDR3 region is CASSSGQNTGELFF. The CDR3 DNA sequence: TGCGCCAGCAGCTCGGGACAGAACACCGGGGAGCTGTTTTTT.